This passage covers 5 T cell receptor beta chains from one sample sequenced in a study of identical twins (TCRdb year 2016). Library construction relied on 5' RACE. Data came from an Illumina HiSeq 2000. TCRdb handled the public reads itself, with Q25 trimming in fastp and clone calling in MiXCR, and kept productive beta chains. One record per CDR3 amino acid sequence lists the most common genes and DNA. Here the sample has about 520,000 distinct CDR3 sequences; around 20% occur a single time. The biggest ten clones account for about 0.91% of the sample. These records were also assigned to another study, of T cells expressing NK-cell markers.

Sequenced: CD4+ T cells sorted from blood. These receptors originate from a woman younger than 30 in good health.

The rearrangement links TRBV2 to TRBJ1-1; maybe TRBD1 (6 bases). Trimming left V 8 bases short and J 0 bases short, with 13 bases between. This CDR3 region has 14 residues. Per the germline V gene, CDR1 is SNHLY and CDR2 is FYNNEI. DNA of the CDR3: TGTGCCAGCTTGGCAGGGGAGATGAACACTGAAGCTTTCTTT. This codes for CASLAGEMNTEAFF.

The V and J genes are TRBV6-1 and TRBJ2-1; TRBD2 agrees at 11 bases. The CDR3 consists of 15 residues. V was pared by 6 bases and J by 10 bases, with 11 bases of the junction left unmatched. The V gene's germline CDR1 is MNHNS and CDR2 SASEGT. The CDR3: CASREIAGGPEEQFF. The CDR3, as DNA: TGTGCCAGCAGGGAGATAGCGGGAGGGCCGGAGGAGCAGTTCTTC.

The chain employs TRBV12-3 or TRBV12-4 and TRBJ1-3; the D gene is possibly TRBD1 (5 bases). V was pared by 6 bases and J by 8 bases, with 11 bases between. This CDR3 has 12 residues. CDR3 coding DNA: TGTGCCAGCAGATCTACAGGTGACACCATATATTTT. Its translation is CASRSTGDTIYF.

This clonotype was counted only a few times. The chain recombines TRBV15 with TRBJ2-7; weak D call: TRBD2 (6 bases). Germline-derived CDR1 and CDR2 are LNHNV and YYDKDF (reference sequence). This CDR3 is 15 amino acids long. V lost 5 bases to trimming and J lost 7 bases, with 21 bases between them. For the CDR3, the DNA is TGTGCCACCAGCGCCCGCGTGGCGCGGGGAGGTGAGCAGTACTTC. Amino acids: CATSARVARGGEQYF.

The CDR3, as DNA: TGTGCCGTAGTCGGGACAGACTATGGCTACACCTTC. It encodes CAVVGTDYGYTF. J is TRBJ1-2 and V is TRBV6-5, with TRBD1 matching 7 bases. CDR3 length: 12 residues. Trimming removed 11 bases from V and 3 bases from J; junction bases left unmatched: 6. Germline assignment: CDR1 MNHEY and CDR2 SVGAGI.